A selection of T cell receptor beta chains follows, all from one sample in a study of human T cells and chemical hapten exposure. TCRdb re-called the RACE reads through MiXCR, storing one row per CDR3 protein. The data hold around 250,000 distinct CDR3 sequences, with 7.5% to 9% observed a single time. Source: whole blood, taken in connection with sensitization to the hapten diphenylcyclopropenone (DPC). Every receptor here comes from a middle-aged woman with alopecia areata. Some clones in this sample may be carry-over from other donors' samples. Both conserved end residues are part of each CDR3. A D gene is named only where the DNA matches it firmly. Not all rows give a size; the values are once, few, many and, for expanded clones, a class.

D	V	J	size	DNA	CDR3
TRBD2	TRBV6-5	TRBJ2-1	medium-sized	TGTGCCAGCAGTTACAAGACTAGCGCCTACAATGAGCAGTTCTTC	CASSYKTSAYNEQFF
TRBD2	TRBV6-2/TRBV6-3	TRBJ2-7	few	TGTGCCAGCCAACAACTAGCGGGACCCTACGAGCAGTACTTC	CASQQLAGPYEQYF
.	TRBV19	TRBJ1-2	.	TGTGCCAGTAGTACGAACACGGACGGCGGTCACTATGGCTACACCTTC	CASSTNTDGGHYGYTF
.	TRBV10-3	TRBJ2-2	.	TGTGCCATCGAGTCGGGGGCCGGGGAGCTGTTTTTT	CAIESGAGELFF
.	TRBV25-1	TRBJ1-5	few	TGTGCCAGCAGTGACGGAGGTGAGCCCCAGCATTTT	CASSDGGEPQHF
.	TRBV20-1	TRBJ1-2	few	TGCAGTGCTAGAACGACAGACTATGGCTACACCTTC	CSARTTDYGYTF
.	TRBV11-1	TRBJ2-2	few	TGTGCCAGCAGCACTAGCTACACCGGGGAGCTGTTTTTT	CASSTSYTGELFF
.	TRBV7-2	TRBJ1-1	many	TGCGCCAGCAGCTTGACCTCGAACACTGAAGCTTTCTTT	CASSLTSNTEAFF
TRBD2	TRBV28	TRBJ2-1	.	TGTGTCAGCAGCCCCGGGACTAGCGGGAGTAGTGAGCAGTTCTTC	CVSSPGTSGSSEQFF
.	TRBV20-1	TRBJ1-2	.	TGCAGTGCTGGGACCCCTTCTGATGACTACACCTTC	CSAGTPSDDYTF
.	TRBV7-9	TRBJ2-3	many	TGTGCCAGCAGCCCAAGCACAGATACGCAGTATTTT	CASSPSTDTQYF
.	TRBV20-1	TRBJ2-7	.	TGCAGTGCTCGGTCCCGGGACGGGGGCGAGCAGTACTTC	CSARSRDGGEQYF
.	TRBV6-6	TRBJ1-6	.	TGTGCCAGCAGCGATGGACTTGGTTCACCCCTCCACTTT	CASSDGLGSPLHF
TRBD2	TRBV9	TRBJ2-5	.	TGTGCCAGCAGCGCCCGCCCCTCTAGCGGGAGAGTAGAGACCCAGTACTTC	CASSARPSSGRVETQYF
.	TRBV11-2	TRBJ2-1	few	TGTGCCAGCAGCTTGGGGACGCCTAACAATGAGCAGTTCTTC	CASSLGTPNNEQFF
.	TRBV4-3	TRBJ2-1	few	TGCGCCAGCAGCCATGATACTACCTACAATGAGCAGTTCTTC	CASSHDTTYNEQFF
.	TRBV7-3	TRBJ2-5	few	TGTGCCAGCAGCTTAAATGGGGACTCTTTGTACCAAGAGACCCAGTACTTC	CASSLNGDSLYQETQYF
.	TRBV6-5	TRBJ1-4	.	TGTGCCAGCAGTTACGCCGGGACGAATGGCAATGAAAAACTGTTTTTT	CASSYAGTNGNEKLFF
.	TRBV29-1	TRBJ2-7	.	TGCAGCGTTGAACTGCAGGGCAGCTCCTACGAGCAGTACTTC	CSVELQGSSYEQYF
TRBD2	TRBV6-6	TRBJ2-5	.	TGTGCCAGCAGTTATGTGGGGGGGCAAGAGACCCAGTACTTC	CASSYVGGQETQYF
TRBD2	TRBV11-1	TRBJ2-1	few	TGTGCCAGCAGCAGAGCTAGCGGGAGGGCCTCCTACAATGAGCAGTTCTTC	CASSRASGRASYNEQFF
TRBD1	TRBV5-1	TRBJ2-3	.	TGCGCCAGCAGCTCCGGACAGACAGGGGGTACGCAGTATTTT	CASSSGQTGGTQYF
.	TRBV12-3/TRBV12-4	TRBJ2-1	.	TGTGCCAGCAGTGACAGACTGGGGAGTGAGCAGTTCTTC	CASSDRLGSEQFF
.	TRBV9	TRBJ2-3	many	TGTGCCAGCAGCTCGGTCCGGGAGCTGGGCACAGATACGCAGTATTTT	CASSSVRELGTDTQYF
TRBD1	TRBV28	TRBJ1-6	many	TGTGCCAGCAGTGGGACAGTCAATTCACCCCTCCACTTT	CASSGTVNSPLHF
.	TRBV7-3	TRBJ1-2	.	TGTGCCAGCAGCCTCCTTCCTGGAGGGGCTAACTATGACTACACCTTC	CASSLLPGGANYDYTF
TRBD1	TRBV7-3	TRBJ1-1	many	TGTGCCAGCAGCTTACCGGGACAGGGACCAAACACTGAAGCTTTCTTT	CASSLPGQGPNTEAFF
.	TRBV4-3	TRBJ1-2	few	TGCGCCAGCAGCCAATCGGGACTGAGGAGTGGCTACACCTTC	CASSQSGLRSGYTF
TRBD2	TRBV20-1	TRBJ2-1	.	TGCAGTGCTAGAGTCCCCCGGACTAGCGAAGGGTATGAGCAGTTCTTC	CSARVPRTSEGYEQFF
.	TRBV12-3/TRBV12-4	TRBJ2-1	.	TGTGCCAGCAGTTCGATAAGTTTGGCCTACAATGAGCAGTTCTTC	CASSSISLAYNEQFF
.	TRBV5-1	TRBJ2-7	few	TGCGCCAGCAGCCTGGCCCCGGGATCTGCCTACGAGCAGTACTTC	CASSLAPGSAYEQYF